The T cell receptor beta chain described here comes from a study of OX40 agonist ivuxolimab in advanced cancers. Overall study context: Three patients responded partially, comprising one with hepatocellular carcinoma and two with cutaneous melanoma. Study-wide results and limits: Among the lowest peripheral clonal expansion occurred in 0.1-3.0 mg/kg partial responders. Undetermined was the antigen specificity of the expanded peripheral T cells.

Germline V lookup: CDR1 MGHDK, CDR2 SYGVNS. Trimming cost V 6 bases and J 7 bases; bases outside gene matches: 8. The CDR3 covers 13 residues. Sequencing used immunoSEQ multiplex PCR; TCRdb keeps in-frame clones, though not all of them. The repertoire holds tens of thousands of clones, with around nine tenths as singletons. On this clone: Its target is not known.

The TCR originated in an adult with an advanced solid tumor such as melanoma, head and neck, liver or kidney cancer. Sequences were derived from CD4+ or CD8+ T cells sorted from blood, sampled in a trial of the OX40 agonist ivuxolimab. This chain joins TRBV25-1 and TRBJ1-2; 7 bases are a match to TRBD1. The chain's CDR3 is CASSFTGAGGYTF. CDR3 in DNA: TGTGCCAGCAGCTTCACAGGGGCAGGTGGCTACACCTTC.